This section outlines one T cell receptor (beta chain) sequence together with its context. This table comes from immunoSEQ multiplex PCR, and its TCRdb copy is limited to in-frame clones, with some not included. The sample holds some 2.3 million clones, over 90% seen once. The donors were adults (healthy and HIV-negative) with no recent acute infections or vaccinations. These data are taken from a study of shared clonotypes between healthy human individuals. The CDR3 has 15 amino acids. In germline, CDR1 is SGHDT, CDR2 YYEEEE. Trimming shortened V by 0 bases and J by 2 bases, and 12 bases separated the two germline ends.

Material for sequencing was naive CD4+ T cells from PBMCs. Subset noted: CD45RA+ positively selected. The sequence derives from a man aged 18 to 35 in good health. Some clones in this sample may be carry-over from other donors' samples. The chain is built from TRBV5-6 and TRBJ2-7, with a tentative D call TRBD2 (6 bases). CDR3 sequence reads: CASSLEGWTTYEQYF. CDR3 nucleotide sequence: TGTGCCAGCAGCTTGGAAGGGTGGACTACCTACGAGCAGTACTTC.